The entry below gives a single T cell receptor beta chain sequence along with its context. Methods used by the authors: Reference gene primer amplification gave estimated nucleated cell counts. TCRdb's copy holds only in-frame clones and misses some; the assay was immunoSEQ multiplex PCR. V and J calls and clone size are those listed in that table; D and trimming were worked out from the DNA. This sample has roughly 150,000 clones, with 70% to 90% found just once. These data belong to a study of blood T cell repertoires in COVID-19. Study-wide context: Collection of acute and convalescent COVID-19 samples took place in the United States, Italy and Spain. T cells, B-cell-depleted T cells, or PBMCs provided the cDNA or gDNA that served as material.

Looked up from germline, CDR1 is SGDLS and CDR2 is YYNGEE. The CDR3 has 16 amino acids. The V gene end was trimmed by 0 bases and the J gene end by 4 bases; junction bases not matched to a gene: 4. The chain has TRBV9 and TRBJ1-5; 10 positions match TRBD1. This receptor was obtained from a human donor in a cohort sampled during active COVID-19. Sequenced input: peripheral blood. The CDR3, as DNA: TGTGCCAGCAGCGTAGGATCGGGACAGGGGAATCAGCCCCAGCATTTT. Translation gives CASSVGSGQGNQPQHF. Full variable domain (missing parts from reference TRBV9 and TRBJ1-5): DSGVTQTPKHLITATGQRVTLRCSPRSGDLSVYWYQQSLDQGLQFLIQYYNGEERAKGNILERFSAQQFPDLHSELNLSSLELGDSALYFCASSVGSGQGNQPQHFGDGTRLSIL.